A selection of T cell receptor beta chains follows, all from one sample in a study of T cell responses to AZD1222 COVID-19 vaccine. Here immunoSEQ multiplex PCR was the method, and the copy in TCRdb shows in-frame clones only, minus some. The data hold 90,000 to 150,000 clones, with 90% observed a single time. This material consisted of peripheral blood, taken 28 days after the second dose of the MenACWY control vaccine. Every receptor here comes from an adult who received the MenACWY meningococcal vaccine as a control. Each CDR3 is given without its conserved first and last residue. Clone size is not always given. Where it is, it says once, few, many or a class for expanded clones.

v_call clone_size cdr3_aa
TRBV24-1 . ATSSSGQGNEKLF
TRBV28 . ASSLLVGQGLRYGYT
TRBV6-5 . ASSNRAGEKLF
TRBV29-1 . SVGPGPKNTEAF
TRBV29-1 . SVEEGGTGTAEQY
TRBV11-2 . ASTKLPAGTKDAGELF
TRBV5-8 . ASGGQGRGQETQY
TRBV28 . ASSPTVGRGNTEAF
TRBV4-1 once ASSQVGQGADTQY
TRBV28 . ESSGRAPYNEQF
TRBV15 . ATSRAAVSSPLH
TRBV4-1 . ASTPEAGLAGYGQF
TRBV28 once ASSPLDEQF
TRBV27 once ASSLSSGRPEAF
TRBV5-1 . ASSLAGQGGGYT
TRBV6-4 once ASSAGTSGGDEQF
TRBV10-3 . AISLDGSNQPQH
TRBV15 . ATSRGPSTNTEAF
TRBV11-3 . ASSLETQGANEQF
TRBV19 . ASSIDHEGLAYEQY
TRBV5-6 . ASSLYRETWNYGYT
TRBV7-6 . ASSSDRGYNSPLH
TRBV13 . ASRVRSGEQY
TRBV24-1 . ATSDFQQGGTDTQY
TRBV18 . ASSPPGRSTDTQY
TRBV7-6 few ASSSLISTITEAF
TRBV7-9 . ASSLDVRVNNEQF
TRBV3-1/TRBV3-2 . ASSHDRGGSAF
TRBV9 . ASSGGAAGNEQF
TRBV4-1 . ASSQDLRAGASNEQF
TRBV30 . AWRAGTSGYNEQF
TRBV10-3 . ASGQAGELF
TRBV7-3 . ASSLTGGFGSGNTIY
TRBV15 . ATSRDRGFLEQY
TRBV6-2/TRBV6-3 . ASSYDRENSPLH
TRBV10-1 . ASSDRQGRATEAF
TRBV3-1/TRBV3-2 . ASSPILNTGELF
TRBV6-6 . ASSYDRAYNSPLH
TRBV6-5 once ASGQGYQPQH